This passage covers 22 T cell receptor beta chains from one sample sequenced in a study of regulatory T cells in long-lasting Graves disease. The time point was: newly diagnosed GD, antithyroid drugs for less than 3 months. Scientists built the TCR library using RNA that was extracted from PBMCs. Building of the TCR beta libraries involved iRepertoire HTBI primers and Arm-PCR of CDR3 regions. TCRdb re-called the multiplex PCR reads through MiXCR, storing one row per CDR3 protein. Of some 600,000 distinct CDR3 sequences in the sample, 15% to 20% are singletons; the top ten hold around 12%. These records were also assigned to another study, of T cells in Graves' hyperthyroidism and ophthalmopathy.

Specimen: peripheral blood mononuclear cells (PBMCs), collected at new diagnosis, from a patient treated with antithyroid drugs. The receptors were gathered from a man aged 18 to 30 with Graves disease.

The chain carries TRBV10-3 and TRBJ1-5; D possibly corresponds to TRBD1 (6 bases). CDR1 ENHRY and CDR2 SYGVKD come from the germline V gene. There are 14 residues in the CDR3. Deletions cut 6 bases from V and 0 bases from J, with 9 bases between. CDR3 in DNA: TGTGCCATCAGGGACAGAAATAGCAATCAGCCCCAGCATTTT. It translates to CAIRDRNSNQPQHF.

The chain carries TRBV4-1 and TRBJ2-5; weak D call: TRBD1 (6 bases). The CDR3 is 15 amino acids. Per the germline V gene, CDR1 is MGHRA and CDR2 is YSYEKL. Trimming cost V 0 bases and J 1 base, with 9 bases left between them. The CDR3 nucleotides read TGCGCCAGCAGCCAAGAAGGGACATCCCAAGAGACCCAGTACTTC. Amino acid sequence: CASSQEGTSQETQYF.

Only a few counts were recorded for this clonotype. This chain uses TRBV5-1 with TRBJ1-2; D remains ambiguous. This CDR3 is built from 13 residues. The V and J ends lost 5 bases and 5 bases respectively, with 13 bases between them. Germline CDR1 SGHRS, CDR2 YFSETQ. In nucleotides, the CDR3 is TGCGCCAGCAGTAATCAAGGGTGGTATGGCTACACCTTC. This codes for CASSNQGWYGYTF.

This clonotype was seen at least ten times. The chain uses TRBV6-1 and TRBJ2-3; no reliable D call. CDR3 size: 13 residues. With 8 bases removed from V and 0 bases from J, the gap between germline ends came to 9 bases. Looked up from germline, CDR1 is MNHNS and CDR2 is SASEGT. CDR3 region: CASRRSSTDTQYF. CDR3 nucleotide sequence: TGTGCCAGCCGTCGATCCAGCACAGATACGCAGTATTTT.

This clonotype appeared a few times. The chain combines TRBV5-1 with TRBJ2-1; D is unclear. Between the trimmed V and J ends, which lost 1 base and 0 bases, there was a span of 8 bases. This CDR3 is 15 amino acids long. CDR1 is SGHRS, CDR2 YFSETQ, per germline. DNA of the CDR3: TGCGCCAGCAGCTTGATAACAGACTCCTACAATGAGCAGTTCTTC. It is translated as CASSLITDSYNEQFF.

The rearrangement uses TRBV3-1 and TRBJ2-1; D perhaps matches TRBD2 (5 bases). CDR1 LGHDT and CDR2 YNNKEL come from the germline V gene (reference sequence). There are 12 residues in the CDR3. Trimming pared 4 bases from V and 13 bases from J, leaving 14 bases between. The CDR3 protein is CASSLARETQFF. CDR3 nucleotide sequence: TGTGCCAGCAGCCTCGCTAGGGAGACCCAGTTCTTC.

The chain carries TRBV4-1 and TRBJ1-5, with D maybe TRBD1 (6 bases). Germline-derived CDR1 and CDR2 are MGHRA and YSYEKL. Trimming left V 7 bases short and J 0 bases short, with 16 bases between. CDR3 size: 16 residues. CDR3 residues: CASTPKEGDSNQPQHF. The CDR3 DNA reads as TGCGCCAGCACCCCAAAAGAGGGGGATAGCAATCAGCCCCAGCATTTT.

This clonotype has a count of ten or more. The V and J genes are TRBV20-1 and TRBJ2-3, with 7 bases aligning to TRBD2. CDR1 and CDR2 from the germline V gene are DFQATT and SNEGSKA (reference sequence). The CDR3 covers 19 residues. The V and J ends lost 2 bases and 3 bases, in that order; junction bases with no gene match: 20. The CDR3 DNA is TGCAGTGCTAGAAAGCACTGGCGGAAGGGGATGCGGGAGACAGATACGCAGTATTTT. Translated, it gives CSARKHWRKGMRETDTQYF.

This clonotype turned up a few times. This CDR3 is CASSISTEAFF. CDR3 sequence (DNA): TGTGCCAGCAGCATCTCGACAGAAGCTTTCTTT. J is TRBJ1-1 and V is TRBV7-9; D gene ambiguous. The V gene's germline CDR1 is SEHNR and CDR2 FQNEAQ (reference sequence). CDR3 size: 11 residues. Trimming removed 5 bases from V and 8 bases from J, with 9 bases in between.

This clonotype appeared many times. The J gene is TRBJ1-1, the V gene TRBV11-1, with a possible D match to TRBD1 (5 bases). The CDR3 length is 15 residues. V lost 3 bases to trimming and J lost 2 bases, with 13 bases between them. Germline V gene lookup returns CDR1 SGHAT and CDR2 FQDESV (reference sequence). The CDR3, as DNA: TGTGCCAGCAGCTTGCGACAGACGGTAAACACTGAAGCTTTCTTT. Its translation is CASSLRQTVNTEAFF.

This chain joins TRBV6-5 and TRBJ1-2; D unclear. The ends were cut back, 4 bases at V and 7 bases at J, with 16 bases in the middle. The CDR3 consists of 14 residues. CDR1 and CDR2 from the germline V gene are MNHEY and SVGAGI. CDR3 in amino acids: CASSLRASGSGYTF. The CDR3 nucleotides read TGTGCCAGCAGTTTACGGGCCAGCGGGAGTGGCTACACCTTC.

The table lists this clonotype with a few counts. This chain connects TRBV19 to TRBJ2-1; no clear D gene. V lost 8 bases to trimming and J lost 2 bases, with 7 bases between them. Germline loops: CDR1 LNHDA, CDR2 SQIVND (reference sequence). The CDR3 is made up of 12 amino acids. This CDR3 reads CASGETYNEQFF. DNA of the CDR3: TGTGCCAGTGGAGAGACCTACAATGAGCAGTTCTTC.

This clonotype was detected ten times or more. V usage is TRBV6-1 and J usage is TRBJ2-3, with 8 positions matching TRBD2. With 5 bases clipped from V and 6 bases from J, the junction kept 7 bases outside the gene matches. Germline loops: CDR1 MNHNS, CDR2 SASEGT. The length of the CDR3 is 14 residues. The CDR3, as DNA: TGTGCCAGCAGTCAAGGGACTAGTTTTGATACGCAGTATTTT. This encodes CASSQGTSFDTQYF.

This clonotype appeared a few times. This sequence joins TRBV7-3 and TRBJ2-3; D is perhaps TRBD1 or TRBD2 (5 bases each). V lost 4 bases to trimming and J lost 1 base, with 15 bases between them. Germline CDR1 reads SGHTA; CDR2 reads FQGTGA. The CDR3 loop spans 16 amino acids. The chain's CDR3 is CASSWDGAWGTDTQYF. The CDR3, as DNA: TGTGCCAGCAGCTGGGACGGGGCTTGGGGCACAGATACGCAGTATTTT.

This clonotype has a handful of counts. DNA of the CDR3: TGTGCCAGCAGCGGTAGGGTCCCCTACAATGAGCAGTTCTTC. Its protein is CASSGRVPYNEQFF. The rearrangement joins TRBV9 to TRBJ2-1, with D hard to call. The germline V gene has CDR1 SGDLS and CDR2 YYNGEE. V was clipped by 3 bases and J by 2 bases, with 9 bases between them. The CDR3 runs 14 residues.

This clonotype has more than one count but fewer than ten. V is TRBV7-3 and J is TRBJ2-3; the D gene is possibly TRBD1 (6 bases). Germline-derived CDR1 and CDR2 are SGHTA and FQGTGA. V was pared by 3 bases and J by 8 bases, with 15 bases between. The CDR3 extends over 14 amino acids. The CDR3 nucleotides are TGTGCCAGCAGCTTTTCAGGGGAGCACGGTACGCAGTATTTT. Translation gives CASSFSGEHGTQYF.

V usage is TRBV6-1 and J usage is TRBJ2-1; TRBD1 matches at 7 bases. The CDR3 length is 14 residues. Per the germline V gene, CDR1 is MNHNS and CDR2 is SASEGT. Germline trimming cut 6 bases from V and 5 bases from J; bases unmatched to any gene: 7. The CDR3: CASSLTGTNNEQFF. CDR3 in DNA: TGTGCCAGCAGCTTGACAGGGACAAACAATGAGCAGTTCTTC.

This clonotype appeared a few times. The V call is TRBV12-3 or TRBV12-4, the J call TRBJ2-3; weak D call: TRBD1 (6 bases). The CDR3 consists of 14 residues. Trimming stripped 6 bases from V and 0 bases from J, with 10 bases between. The CDR3 nucleotides are TGTGCCAGCAGGAAGGACAGCAGCACAGATACGCAGTATTTT. It specifies CASRKDSSTDTQYF.

The sample holds many counts of this clonotype. The rearrangement uses TRBV3-1 and TRBJ1-2, with D tentatively TRBD1 (5 bases). The V gene lost 6 bases and the J gene lost 2 bases, with 16 bases spanning the gap. Germline assignment: CDR1 LGHDT and CDR2 YNNKEL (reference sequence). The CDR3 length is 15 residues. Here the CDR3 reads CASRPTGTDNYGYTF. The CDR3 DNA follows: TGTGCCAGCAGACCGACCGGGACGGACAACTATGGCTACACCTTC.

The chain combines TRBV30 with TRBJ2-7; D tentatively reads TRBD1 or TRBD2 (5 bases each). V was pared by 2 bases and J by 2 bases, with 7 bases between. The length of the CDR3 is 12 residues. Germline V gives CDR1 GTSNPN, CDR2 SVGIG (reference sequence). This chain's CDR3 is CAWSPGPYEQYF. In DNA, the CDR3 is TGTGCCTGGAGTCCGGGACCCTACGAGCAGTACTTC.

This clonotype has a count of ten or more. As DNA, the CDR3 is TGCGCCAGCAGCAGAGACCCAGGGTCTAAAAACATTCAGTACTTC. Amino acid sequence: CASSRDPGSKNIQYF. This chain links TRBV5-1 with TRBJ2-4; a possible D gene is TRBD1 (5 bases). The CDR3 runs 15 residues. V was clipped by 4 bases and J by 4 bases, with 15 bases between them. Germline-derived CDR1 and CDR2 are SGHRS and YFSETQ.

The sample holds a few counts of this clonotype. J is TRBJ2-7 and V is TRBV27; TRBD1 matches 9 bases. J gave up 3 bases and V 5 bases, and 8 bases lay outside the gene matches. This CDR3 has 15 residues. Germline V lookup: CDR1 MNHEY, CDR2 SMNVEV (reference sequence). CDR3 protein: CASSLKGQGSYEQYF. In nucleotides, the CDR3 is TGTGCCAGCAGTCTTAAGGGACAGGGAAGCTACGAGCAGTACTTC.